These T cell receptor beta chains were read from a single sample in a study of shared clonotypes between healthy human individuals. Assay: immunoSEQ multiplex PCR; the TCRdb copy retains only in-frame clones and omits some. The table includes 450,000 to 650,000 clones, roughly 79% detected once. Material: PBMCs. The receptors originated from a woman aged 40 to 49 in good health. Some clones in this sample may be carry-over from other donors' samples. CDR3s include the opening cysteine and the closing phenylalanine or tryptophan. D genes are given only for firm matches. The size field is filled for only some rows; it gives once, few, many or a size class.

TRBJ2-7 | TRBV20-1 | NA | NA | CSALNSYEQYF | TGCAGTGCTCTAAACTCCTACGAGCAGTACTTC
TRBJ2-2 | TRBV6-1 | many | NA | CASSSLDSVSGELFF | TGTGCCAGCAGTTCTCTAGACAGTGTCAGCGGGGAGCTGTTTTTT
TRBJ2-2 | TRBV10-3 | many | NA | CAISGQTGELFF | TGTGCCATCAGTGGACAAACCGGGGAGCTGTTTTTT
TRBJ2-1 | TRBV4-1 | NA | TRBD1 | CASSQSGTGGTNEQFF | TGCGCCAGCAGCCAATCCGGGACAGGGGGTACTAATGAGCAGTTCTTC
TRBJ2-1 | TRBV10-3 | NA | TRBD2 | CAIRLAGGEEQFF | TGTGCCATCAGGCTAGCGGGAGGAGAGGAGCAGTTCTTC
TRBJ1-3 | TRBV29-1 | NA | TRBD1 | CSIRDSAGTIYF | TGCAGCATTCGGGACAGCGCAGGGACCATATATTTT
TRBJ2-3 | TRBV28 | NA | NA | CASNRGGTQYF | TGTGCCAGCAATCGAGGGGGTACGCAGTATTTT
TRBJ2-5 | TRBV27 | NA | TRBD2 | CASSRGGALQETQYF | TGTGCCAGCAGTCGGGGGGGGGCCCTACAAGAGACCCAGTACTTC
TRBJ2-5 | TRBV6-5 | once | TRBD1 | CASSYSTGGETQYF | TGTGCCAGCAGTTACTCGACAGGGGGAGAGACCCAGTACTTC
TRBJ2-1 | TRBV7-9 | NA | TRBD2 | CASSPAGADEQFF | TGTGCCAGCAGTCCAGCGGGAGCTGATGAGCAGTTCTTC
TRBJ1-1 | TRBV6-1 | NA | TRBD1 | CASSQVQGDTEAFF | TGTGCCAGCAGTCAAGTTCAGGGGGACACTGAAGCTTTCTTT
TRBJ2-1 | TRBV7-2 | NA | TRBD2 | CASSLPGIGGGSHNEQFF | TGTGCCAGCAGCTTACCCGGGATCGGCGGGGGGAGTCACAATGAGCAGTTCTTC
TRBJ2-5 | TRBV7-8 | NA | TRBD2 | CASSPRTSGGPTTETQYF | TGTGCCAGCAGCCCGCGGACTAGCGGGGGCCCCACCACAGAGACCCAGTACTTC
TRBJ2-1 | TRBV10-3 | NA | TRBD1 | CAISEDGQGISNEQFF | TGTGCCATCAGTGAGGACGGACAGGGAATTTCAAATGAGCAGTTCTTC
TRBJ2-4 | TRBV6-5 | NA | NA | CASSRTGGDIQYF | TGTGCCAGCAGTAGAACAGGGGGGGACATTCAGTACTTC
TRBJ2-7 | TRBV27 | NA | NA | CASSLRDTSYEQYF | TGTGCCAGCAGTCTCCGGGACACCTCCTACGAGCAGTACTTC
TRBJ2-3 | TRBV5-1 | NA | NA | CASSLEAKVTDTQYF | TGCGCCAGCAGCTTGGAGGCAAAGGTCACAGATACGCAGTATTTT
TRBJ1-2 | TRBV5-6 | NA | TRBD1 | CASSTRDRGYTF | TGTGCCAGCAGCACAAGGGACAGGGGCTACACCTTC
TRBJ1-4 | TRBV6-5 | NA | NA | CASRAPPTKLFF | TGTGCCAGCAGAGCACCGCCTACAAAACTGTTTTTT
TRBJ2-1 | TRBV27 | many | TRBD2 | CASSPLGTSRPYYNEQFF | TGTGCCAGCAGTCCTCTCGGGACTAGCCGACCTTACTACAATGAGCAGTTCTTC
TRBJ2-1 | TRBV19 | once | NA | CASSIVGRVLRNEQFF | TGTGCCAGTAGTATAGTGGGCAGGGTTTTGAGAAATGAGCAGTTCTTC
TRBJ2-1 | TRBV27 | once | TRBD2 | CASSLRSGSFFEQFF | TGTGCCAGCAGTCTCCGGAGCGGGAGTTTTTTTGAGCAGTTCTTC
TRBJ2-7 | TRBV5-1 | NA | TRBD2 | CASSFAAGGGPYEQYF | TGCGCCAGCAGCTTTGCGGCGGGAGGAGGGCCCTACGAGCAGTACTTC
TRBJ2-7 | TRBV6-5 | NA | NA | CAEVVTSSYEQYF | TGTGCCGAGGTGGTCACGTCCTCCTACGAGCAGTACTTC
TRBJ1-4 | TRBV5-1 | NA | TRBD1 | CASSLRTGQPNEKLFF | TGCGCCAGCAGCTTGCGGACGGGACAGCCCAATGAAAAACTGTTTTTT
TRBJ2-7 | TRBV11-3 | NA | NA | CASSSPGIPSYEQYF | TGTGCCAGCAGCTCCCCAGGGATACCCTCCTACGAGCAGTACTTC
TRBJ1-4 | TRBV5-5 | NA | NA | CASSLPRGTNEKLFF | TGTGCCAGCAGCTTGCCGAGGGGTACCAATGAAAAACTGTTTTTT
TRBJ1-5 | TRBV6-1 | NA | NA | CASSEASVGGHQPQHF | TGTGCCAGCAGTGAAGCTTCGGTCGGGGGCCATCAGCCCCAGCATTTT
TRBJ2-1 | TRBV19 | few | NA | CASSAQLVVPYNEQFF | TGTGCCAGTAGCGCCCAGCTAGTAGTTCCCTACAATGAGCAGTTCTTC
TRBJ2-7 | TRBV11-2 | once | NA | CASSSGPGREEQYF | TGTGCCAGCAGCTCAGGCCCCGGTCGGGAGGAGCAGTACTTC
TRBJ2-2 | TRBV5-4 | NA | TRBD1 | CASSLSGTGGRELFF | TGTGCCAGCAGCTTGTCGGGGACAGGGGGACGGGAGCTGTTTTTT
TRBJ2-5 | TRBV7-2 | few | TRBD1 | CASSLGTGTALSVPNF | TGTGCCAGCAGCTTGGGGACCGGGACAGCTTTATCAGTCCCCAACTTC
TRBJ2-3 | TRBV2 | NA | NA | CASMQVRRIDTQYF | TGTGCCAGCATGCAGGTCCGGCGCATAGATACGCAGTATTTT
TRBJ2-7 | TRBV28 | few | NA | CASSRLAYEQYF | TGTGCCAGCAGTAGACTTGCTTACGAGCAGTACTTC
TRBJ2-3 | TRBV5-6 | NA | NA | CASSRISTDTQYF | TGTGCCAGCAGCCGGATTAGCACAGATACGCAGTATTTT
TRBJ2-5 | TRBV15 | NA | TRBD2 | CATSKGTSGAQETQYF | TGTGCCACCAGCAAAGGGACTAGCGGGGCCCAAGAGACCCAGTACTTC
TRBJ2-5 | TRBV18 | few | NA | CASSPRRGGQETQYF | TGTGCCAGCTCACCACGGAGAGGGGGTCAAGAGACCCAGTACTTC